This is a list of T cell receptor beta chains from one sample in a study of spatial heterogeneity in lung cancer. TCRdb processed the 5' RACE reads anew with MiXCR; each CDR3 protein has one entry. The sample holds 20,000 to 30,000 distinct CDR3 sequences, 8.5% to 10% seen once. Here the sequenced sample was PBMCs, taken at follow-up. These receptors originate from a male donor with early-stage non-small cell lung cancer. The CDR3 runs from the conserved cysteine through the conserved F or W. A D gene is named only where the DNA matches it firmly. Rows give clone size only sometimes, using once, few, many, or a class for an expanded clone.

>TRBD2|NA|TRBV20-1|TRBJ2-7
CSAIRGGNEQYF
TGCAGTGCTATCCGGGGGGGAAACGAGCAGTACTTC
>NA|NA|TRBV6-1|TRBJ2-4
CASMSGGVDIQYF
TGTGCCAGCATGAGTGGAGGAGTGGACATTCAGTACTTC
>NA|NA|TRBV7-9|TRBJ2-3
CASSLGDTRTDTQYF
TGTGCCAGCAGCTTAGGAGATACTCGCACAGATACGCAGTATTTT
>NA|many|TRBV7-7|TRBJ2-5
CASSRTALETQYF
TGTGCCAGCAGCCGGACAGCGTTAGAGACCCAGTACTTC
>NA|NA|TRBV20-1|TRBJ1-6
CSALLQGGSPLHF
TGCAGTGCTCTTTTACAGGGTGGTTCACCCCTCCACTTT
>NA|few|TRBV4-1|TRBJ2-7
CASSQDRSRIRSF
TGCGCCAGCAGCCAAGATCGATCTAGGATAAGAAGCTTC
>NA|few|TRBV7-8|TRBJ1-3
CASSLVGNTIYF
TGTGCCAGCAGCTTAGTTGGAAACACCATATATTTT
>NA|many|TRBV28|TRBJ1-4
CASSDSSNEKLFF
TGTGCCAGCTCTGACAGCTCTAATGAAAAACTGTTTTTT
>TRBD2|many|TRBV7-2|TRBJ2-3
CASSLEFRAGVPTQYF
TGTGCCAGCAGCTTAGAGTTTAGAGCGGGGGTTCCTACGCAGTATTTT
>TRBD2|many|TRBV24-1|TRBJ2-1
CATEAGGARNEQFF
TGTGCCACTGAGGCGGGGGGGGCCAGAAATGAGCAGTTCTTC
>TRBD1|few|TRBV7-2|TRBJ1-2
CASSLSRQGYGYTF
TGTGCCAGCAGCTTATCCCGACAGGGATATGGCTACACCTTC
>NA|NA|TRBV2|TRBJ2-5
CASSERLETQYF
TGTGCCAGCAGTGAAAGGCTAGAGACCCAGTACTTC
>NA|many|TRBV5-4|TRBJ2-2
CASSPGDPDTGELFF
TGTGCCAGCAGCCCGGGGGACCCAGACACCGGGGAGCTGTTTTTT
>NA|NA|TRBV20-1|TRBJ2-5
CSAPDRTTQETQYF
TGCAGTGCTCCCGACAGAACTACTCAAGAGACCCAGTACTTC
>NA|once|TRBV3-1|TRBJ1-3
CASGRSSSGNTIYF
TGTGCCAGCGGCCGGTCCTCCTCTGGAAACACCATATATTTT
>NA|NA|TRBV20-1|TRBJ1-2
CSARKGYSHGYTF
TGCAGTGCTAGAAAGGGTTATTCGCATGGCTACACCTTC
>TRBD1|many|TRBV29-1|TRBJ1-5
CSEEGDSVANQPQHF
TGCAGCGAAGAGGGGGACAGTGTAGCAAATCAGCCCCAGCATTTT
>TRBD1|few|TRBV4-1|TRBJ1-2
CASSQPGQGRPYGYTF
TGCGCCAGCAGCCAACCGGGACAGGGGAGGCCCTATGGCTACACCTTC
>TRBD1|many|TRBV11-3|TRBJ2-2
CASSLEVTGDGELFF
TGTGCCAGCAGCTTAGAGGTGACAGGGGACGGGGAGCTGTTTTTT
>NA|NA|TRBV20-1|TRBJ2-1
CSASHRVDEQFF
TGCAGTGCTAGTCACAGGGTGGATGAGCAGTTCTTC
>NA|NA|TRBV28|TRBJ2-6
CASTPSGANVLTF
TGTGCCAGCACCCCCTCTGGGGCCAACGTCCTGACTTTC
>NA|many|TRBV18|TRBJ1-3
CASSPMDGDSGNTIYF
TGTGCCAGCTCACCCATGGACGGTGACTCTGGAAACACCATATATTTT
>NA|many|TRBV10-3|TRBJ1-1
CAISDDTEAFF
TGTGCCATCAGTGATGACACTGAAGCTTTCTTT